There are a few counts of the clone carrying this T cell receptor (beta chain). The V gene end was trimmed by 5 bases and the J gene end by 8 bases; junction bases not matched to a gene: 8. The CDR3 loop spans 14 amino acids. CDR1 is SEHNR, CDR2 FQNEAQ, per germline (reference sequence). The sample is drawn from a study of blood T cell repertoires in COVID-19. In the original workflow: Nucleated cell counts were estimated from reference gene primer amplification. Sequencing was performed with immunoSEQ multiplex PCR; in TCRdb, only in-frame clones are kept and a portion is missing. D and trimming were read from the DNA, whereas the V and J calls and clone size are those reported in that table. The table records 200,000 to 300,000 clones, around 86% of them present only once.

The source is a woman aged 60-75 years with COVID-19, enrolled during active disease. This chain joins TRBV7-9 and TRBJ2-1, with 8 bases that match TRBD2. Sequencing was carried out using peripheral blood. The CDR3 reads CASSPSGSRDEQFF. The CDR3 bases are TGTGCCAGCAGCCCCAGCGGGAGTAGAGATGAGCAGTTCTTC.